A single T cell receptor (beta chain) is shown here with its context. These data originate in a study of blood T cell repertoires in COVID-19. Study at large: From T cells, B-cell-depleted T cells, or PBMCs came the material, which was cDNA or gDNA.

Losses at the gene ends were 4 bases for V and 2 bases for J; bases not matched to a gene: 6. From germline, CDR1 is SQVTM and CDR2 ANQGSEA. The CDR3 sequence is 15 residues long. Source study methods: It was from reference gene primer amplification that nucleated cell counts were estimated. TCRdb's table, derived via immunoSEQ multiplex PCR, lists solely in-frame clones and lacks some. The V and J calls and clone size are taken from that table; D and trimming were inferred from the DNA. The sample lists more than 65,000 clones, over 80% occurring once. The gene calls are TRBV29-1 and TRBJ2-1; the match to TRBD2 covers 9 bases. The receptor was isolated from a man aged 60 to 69 with active or convalescent COVID-19. The sample consisted of peripheral blood. The CDR3 protein is CSVGNSGGPYNEQFF. As DNA, the CDR3 is TGCAGCGTTGGGAATAGCGGGGGACCCTACAATGAGCAGTTCTTC.